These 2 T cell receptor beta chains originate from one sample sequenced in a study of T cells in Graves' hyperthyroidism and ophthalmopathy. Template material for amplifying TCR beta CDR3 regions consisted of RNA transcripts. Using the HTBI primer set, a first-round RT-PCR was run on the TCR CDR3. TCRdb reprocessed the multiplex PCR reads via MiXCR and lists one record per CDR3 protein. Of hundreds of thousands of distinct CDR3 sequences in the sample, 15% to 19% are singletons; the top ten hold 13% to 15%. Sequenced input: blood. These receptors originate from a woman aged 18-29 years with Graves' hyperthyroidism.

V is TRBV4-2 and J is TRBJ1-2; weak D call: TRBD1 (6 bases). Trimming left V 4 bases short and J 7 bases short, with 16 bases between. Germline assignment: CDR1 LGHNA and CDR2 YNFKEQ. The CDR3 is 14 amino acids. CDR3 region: CASSPMEGGGGYTF. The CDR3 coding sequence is TGTGCCAGCAGCCCCATGGAGGGGGGTGGTGGCTACACCTTC.

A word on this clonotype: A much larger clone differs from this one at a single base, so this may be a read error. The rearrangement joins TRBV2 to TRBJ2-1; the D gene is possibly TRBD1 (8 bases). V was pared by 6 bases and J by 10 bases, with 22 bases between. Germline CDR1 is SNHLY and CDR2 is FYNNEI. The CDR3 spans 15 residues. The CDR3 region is CASRAYRGGLGEQFF. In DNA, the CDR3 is TGTGCCAGCAGAGCCTACAGGGGGGGCCTGGGGGAGCAGTTCTTC. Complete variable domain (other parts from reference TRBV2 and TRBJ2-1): EPEVTQTPSHQVTQMGQEVILRCVPISNHLYFYWYRQILGQKVEFLVSFYNNEISEKSEIFDDQFSVERPDGSNFTLKIRSTKLEDSAMYFCASRAYRGGLGEQFFGPGTRLTVL.